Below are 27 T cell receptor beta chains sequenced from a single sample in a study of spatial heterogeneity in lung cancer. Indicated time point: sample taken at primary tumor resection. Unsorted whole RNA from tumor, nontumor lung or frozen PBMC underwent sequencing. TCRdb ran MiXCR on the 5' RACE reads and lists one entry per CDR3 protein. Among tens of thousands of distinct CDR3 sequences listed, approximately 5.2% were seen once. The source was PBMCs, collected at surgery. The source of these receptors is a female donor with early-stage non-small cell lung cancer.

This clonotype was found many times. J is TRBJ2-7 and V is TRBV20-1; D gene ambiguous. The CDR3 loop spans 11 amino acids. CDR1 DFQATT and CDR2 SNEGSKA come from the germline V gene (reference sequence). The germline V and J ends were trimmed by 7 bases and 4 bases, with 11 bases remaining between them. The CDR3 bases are TGCAGTGTAGGCAGCCAGTACGAGCAGTACTTC. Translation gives CSVGSQYEQYF.

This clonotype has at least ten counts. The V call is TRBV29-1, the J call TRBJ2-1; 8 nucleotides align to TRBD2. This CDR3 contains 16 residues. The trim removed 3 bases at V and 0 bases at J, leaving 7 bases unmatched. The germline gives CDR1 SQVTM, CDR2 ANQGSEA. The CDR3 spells CSVEANLAGSYNEQFF. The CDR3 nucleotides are TGCAGCGTTGAGGCGAATCTAGCGGGCTCCTACAATGAGCAGTTCTTC.

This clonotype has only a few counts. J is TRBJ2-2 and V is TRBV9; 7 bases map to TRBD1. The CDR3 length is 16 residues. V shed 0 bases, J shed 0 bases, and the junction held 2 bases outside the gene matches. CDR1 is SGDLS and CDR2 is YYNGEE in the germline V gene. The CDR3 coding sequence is TGTGCCAGCAGCGTAGCCGGGACAGCGAACACCGGGGAGCTGTTTTTT. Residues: CASSVAGTANTGELFF.

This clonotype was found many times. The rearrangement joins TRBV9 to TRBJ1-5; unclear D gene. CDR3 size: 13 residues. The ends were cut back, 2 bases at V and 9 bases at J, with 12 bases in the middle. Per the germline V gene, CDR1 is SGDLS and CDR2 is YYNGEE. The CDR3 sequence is CASSVTSDGPQHF. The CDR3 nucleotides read TGTGCCAGCAGCGTGACCTCTGACGGGCCCCAGCATTTT.

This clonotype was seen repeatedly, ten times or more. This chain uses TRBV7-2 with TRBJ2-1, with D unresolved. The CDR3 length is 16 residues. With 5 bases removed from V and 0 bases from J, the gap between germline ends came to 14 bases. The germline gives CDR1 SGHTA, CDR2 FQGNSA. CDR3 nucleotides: TGTGCCAGCAGCCCGGTCCTTAGAAGCTCCTACAATGAGCAGTTCTTC. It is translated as CASSPVLRSSYNEQFF.

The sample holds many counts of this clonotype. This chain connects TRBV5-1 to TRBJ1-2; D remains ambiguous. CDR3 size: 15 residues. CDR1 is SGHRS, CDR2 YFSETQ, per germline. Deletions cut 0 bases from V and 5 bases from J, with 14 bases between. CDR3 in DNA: TGCGCCAGCAGCTTGGGGTCCCCTGGTCCTTATGGCTACACCTTC. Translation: CASSLGSPGPYGYTF. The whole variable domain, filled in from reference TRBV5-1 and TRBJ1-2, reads KAGVTQTPRYLIKTRGQQVTLSCSPISGHRSVSWYQQTPGQGLQFLFEYFSETQRNKGNFPGRFSGRQFSNSRSEMNVSTLELGDSALYLCASSLGSPGPYGYTFGSGTRLTVV.

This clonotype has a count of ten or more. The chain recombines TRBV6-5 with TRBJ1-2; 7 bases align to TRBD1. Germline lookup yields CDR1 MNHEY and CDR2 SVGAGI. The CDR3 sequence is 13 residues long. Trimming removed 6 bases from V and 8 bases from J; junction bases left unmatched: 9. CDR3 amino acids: CASRSGTVRGYTF. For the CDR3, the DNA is TGTGCCAGCAGGTCCGGGACAGTGCGAGGCTACACCTTC.

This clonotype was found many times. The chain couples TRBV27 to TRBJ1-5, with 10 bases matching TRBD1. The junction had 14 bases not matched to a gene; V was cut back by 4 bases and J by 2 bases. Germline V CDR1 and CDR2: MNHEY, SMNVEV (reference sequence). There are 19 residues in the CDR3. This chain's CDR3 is CASSWGMGQGNEGNQPQHF. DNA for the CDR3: TGTGCCAGCAGTTGGGGCATGGGACAGGGGAATGAGGGCAATCAGCCCCAGCATTTT.

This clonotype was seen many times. The CDR3 loop reads CASTLPGTSGGAYQETQYF. The DNA of the CDR3 is TGTGCCAGCACTCTCCCCGGGACTAGCGGGGGGGCGTACCAAGAGACCCAGTACTTC. This chain uses TRBV27 with TRBJ2-5; 16 nucleotides match TRBD2. V lost 7 bases to trimming and J lost 0 bases; unmatched junction nucleotides: 11. The CDR3 sequence is 19 residues long. The germline V gene encodes CDR1 MNHEY and CDR2 SMNVEV (reference sequence).

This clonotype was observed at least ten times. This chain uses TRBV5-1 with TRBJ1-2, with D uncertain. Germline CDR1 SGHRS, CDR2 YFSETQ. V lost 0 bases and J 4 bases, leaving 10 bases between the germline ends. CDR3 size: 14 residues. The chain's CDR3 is CASSLVLGSYGYTF. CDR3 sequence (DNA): TGCGCCAGCAGCTTGGTGCTGGGGAGCTATGGCTACACCTTC.

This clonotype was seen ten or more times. The CDR3 DNA reads as TGTGCCAGCAGATTAGGGACAGGGGGTAGGCTAGCCAAGTCCTACAATGAGCAGTTCTTC. Protein sequence: CASRLGTGGRLAKSYNEQFF. The chain has TRBV27 and TRBJ2-1, with TRBD1 identical over 11 bases. Trimming took 6 bases from V and 1 from J; bases not matched to a gene: 17. Germline values: CDR1 MNHEY, CDR2 SMNVEV (reference sequence). CDR3 length: 20 residues.

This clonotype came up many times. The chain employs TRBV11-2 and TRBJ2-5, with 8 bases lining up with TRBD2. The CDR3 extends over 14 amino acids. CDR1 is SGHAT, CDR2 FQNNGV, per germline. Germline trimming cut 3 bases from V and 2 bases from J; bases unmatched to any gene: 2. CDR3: CASSFGGGQETQYF. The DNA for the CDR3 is TGTGCCAGCAGCTTCGGGGGGGGACAAGAGACCCAGTACTTC. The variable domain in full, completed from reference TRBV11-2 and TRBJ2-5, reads EAGVAQSPRYKIIEKRQSVAFWCNPISGHATLYWYQQILGQGPKLLIQFQNNGVVDDSQLPKDRFSAERLKGVDSTLKIQPAKLEDSAVYLCASSFGGGQETQYFGPGTRLLVL.

CDR3 DNA sequence: TGTGCCAGCAGTTTTAGCGGGGGGGACGAGCAGTACTTC. Protein: CASSFSGGDEQYF. J is TRBJ2-7 and V is TRBV6-5, with 11 bases aligning to TRBD2. The germline CDR1 and CDR2 sequences are MNHEY and SVGAGI. The CDR3 has 13 amino acids. With 4 bases clipped from V and 5 bases from J, the junction kept 1 base outside the gene matches.

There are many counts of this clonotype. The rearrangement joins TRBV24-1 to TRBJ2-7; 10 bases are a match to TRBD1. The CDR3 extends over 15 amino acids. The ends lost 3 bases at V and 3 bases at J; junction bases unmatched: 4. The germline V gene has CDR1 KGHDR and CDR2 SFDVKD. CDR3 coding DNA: TGTGCCACCAGTGATCCCCGGACAGGGGGCTACGAGCAGTACTTC. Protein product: CATSDPRTGGYEQYF.

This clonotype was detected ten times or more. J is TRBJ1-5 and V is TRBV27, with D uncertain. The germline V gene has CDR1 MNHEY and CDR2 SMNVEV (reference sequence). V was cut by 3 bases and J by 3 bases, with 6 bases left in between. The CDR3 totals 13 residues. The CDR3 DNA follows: TGTGCCAGCAGTTTCACAGTCAATCAGCCCCAGCATTTT. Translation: CASSFTVNQPQHF.

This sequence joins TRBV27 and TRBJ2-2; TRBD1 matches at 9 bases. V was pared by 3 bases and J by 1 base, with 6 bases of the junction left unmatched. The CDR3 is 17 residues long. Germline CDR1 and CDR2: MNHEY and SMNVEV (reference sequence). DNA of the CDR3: TGTGCCAGCAGTTTCGGACGGGGACAGGGGAACACCGGGGAGCTGTTTTTT. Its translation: CASSFGRGQGNTGELFF.

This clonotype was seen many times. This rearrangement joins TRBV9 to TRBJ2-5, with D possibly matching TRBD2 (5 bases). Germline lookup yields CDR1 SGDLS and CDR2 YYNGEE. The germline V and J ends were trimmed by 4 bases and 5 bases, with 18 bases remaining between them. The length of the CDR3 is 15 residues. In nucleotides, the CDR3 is TGTGCCAGCAGCCCCCACGGGAATAGCGACGAGACCCAGTACTTC. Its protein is CASSPHGNSDETQYF.

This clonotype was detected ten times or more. CDR3 residues: CASSVAAGGYEQYF. CDR3 bases: TGTGCCAGCAGCGTTGCTGCGGGCGGTTACGAGCAGTACTTC. The V and J genes are TRBV9 and TRBJ2-7; maybe TRBD2 (5 bases). The CDR3 runs to 14 residues. Per germline, CDR1 SGDLS and CDR2 YYNGEE. With 2 bases removed from V and 4 bases from J, the gap between germline ends came to 13 bases.

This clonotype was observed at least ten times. The CDR3 loop is CATRDSPSTDTQYF. The CDR3, as DNA: TGTGCCACCAGGGACAGCCCTTCCACAGATACGCAGTATTTT. The rearrangement uses TRBV27 and TRBJ2-3; 7 bases map to TRBD1. CDR3 length equals 14 residues. Germline V gene data show CDR1 as MNHEY and CDR2 as SMNVEV (reference sequence). V was pared by 10 bases and J by 2 bases, with 9 bases of the junction left unmatched.

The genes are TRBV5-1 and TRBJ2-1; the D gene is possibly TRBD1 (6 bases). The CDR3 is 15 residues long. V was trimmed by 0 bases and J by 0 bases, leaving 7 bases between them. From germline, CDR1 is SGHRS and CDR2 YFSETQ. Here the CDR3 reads CASSLEGGSYNEQFF. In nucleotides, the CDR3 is TGCGCCAGCAGCTTGGAAGGGGGCTCCTACAATGAGCAGTTCTTC.

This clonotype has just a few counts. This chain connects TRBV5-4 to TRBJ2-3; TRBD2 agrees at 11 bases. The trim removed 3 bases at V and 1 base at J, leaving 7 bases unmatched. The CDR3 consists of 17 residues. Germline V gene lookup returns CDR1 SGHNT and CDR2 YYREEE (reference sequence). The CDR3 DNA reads TGTGCCAGCAGCTCTGGGACTAGCGGATCTGGCACAGATACGCAGTATTTT. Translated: CASSSGTSGSGTDTQYF.

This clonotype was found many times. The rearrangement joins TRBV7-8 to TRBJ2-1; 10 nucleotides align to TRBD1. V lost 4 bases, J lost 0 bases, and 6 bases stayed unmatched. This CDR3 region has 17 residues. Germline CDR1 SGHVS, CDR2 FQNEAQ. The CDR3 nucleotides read TGTGCCAGCAGCTCGGACTGGACAGGGGGCTCCTACAATGAGCAGTTCTTC. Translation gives CASSSDWTGGSYNEQFF.

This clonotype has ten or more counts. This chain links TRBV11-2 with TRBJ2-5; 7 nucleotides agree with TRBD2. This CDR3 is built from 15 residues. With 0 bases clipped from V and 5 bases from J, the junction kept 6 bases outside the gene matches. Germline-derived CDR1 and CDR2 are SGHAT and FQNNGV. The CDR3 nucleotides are TGTGCCAGCAGCTTAGAGGCTAGCGGAGGGGAGACCCAGTACTTC. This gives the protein CASSLEASGGETQYF.

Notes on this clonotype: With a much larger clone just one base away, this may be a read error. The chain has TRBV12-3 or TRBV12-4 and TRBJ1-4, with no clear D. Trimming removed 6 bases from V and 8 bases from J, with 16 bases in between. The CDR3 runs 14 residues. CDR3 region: CASSPARISEKLFF. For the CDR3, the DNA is TGTGCCAGCAGCCCCGCAAGGATAAGCGAAAAACTGTTTTTT.

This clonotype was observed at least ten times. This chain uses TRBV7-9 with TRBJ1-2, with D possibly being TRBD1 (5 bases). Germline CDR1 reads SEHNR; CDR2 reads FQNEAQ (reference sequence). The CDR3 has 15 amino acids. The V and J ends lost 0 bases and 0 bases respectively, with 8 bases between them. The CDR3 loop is CASSLAGTANYGYTF. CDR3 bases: TGTGCCAGCAGCTTAGCCGGGACCGCTAACTATGGCTACACCTTC. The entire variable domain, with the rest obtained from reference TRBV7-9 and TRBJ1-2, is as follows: DTGVSQNPRHKITKRGQNVTFRCDPISEHNRLYWYRQTLGQGPEFLTYFQNEAQLEKSRLLSDRFSAERPKGSFSTLEIQRTEQGDSAMYLCASSLAGTANYGYTFGSGTRLTVV.

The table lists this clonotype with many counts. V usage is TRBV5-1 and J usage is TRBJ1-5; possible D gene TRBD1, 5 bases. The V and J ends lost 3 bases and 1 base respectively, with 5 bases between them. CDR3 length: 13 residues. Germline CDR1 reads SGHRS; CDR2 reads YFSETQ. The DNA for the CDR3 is TGCGCCAGCAGCTGGGACAGCAATCAGCCCCAGCATTTT. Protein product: CASSWDSNQPQHF.

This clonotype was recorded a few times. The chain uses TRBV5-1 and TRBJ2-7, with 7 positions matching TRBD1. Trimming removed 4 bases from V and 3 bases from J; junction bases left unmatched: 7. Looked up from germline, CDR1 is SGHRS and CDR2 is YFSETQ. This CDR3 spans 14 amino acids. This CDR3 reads CASSLGTEDYEQYF. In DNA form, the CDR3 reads TGCGCCAGCAGCCTAGGGACAGAAGACTACGAGCAGTACTTC.